This section outlines one TCR beta chain sequence together with its context. This sample is part of a study of technical replicates of blood from a few donors. The CDR3 is made up of 13 amino acids. The germline gives CDR1 SGHTA, CDR2 FQGNSA. The germline V and J ends were trimmed by 4 bases and 3 bases, with 10 bases remaining between them. Clones were sequenced by immunoSEQ multiplex PCR, and TCRdb holds only the in-frame ones, with some missing. The table has tens of thousands of clones, around 93% seen once. This receptor was identified in a human donor in good health. The chain recombines TRBV7-2 with TRBJ2-7, with TRBD2 as a possible D gene (6 bases). The sequenced material came from T cells isolated from PBMCs. CDR3 in amino acids: CASSYSGNYEQYF. The CDR3 DNA reads as TGTGCCAGCAGCTATAGCGGAAACTACGAGCAGTACTTC.